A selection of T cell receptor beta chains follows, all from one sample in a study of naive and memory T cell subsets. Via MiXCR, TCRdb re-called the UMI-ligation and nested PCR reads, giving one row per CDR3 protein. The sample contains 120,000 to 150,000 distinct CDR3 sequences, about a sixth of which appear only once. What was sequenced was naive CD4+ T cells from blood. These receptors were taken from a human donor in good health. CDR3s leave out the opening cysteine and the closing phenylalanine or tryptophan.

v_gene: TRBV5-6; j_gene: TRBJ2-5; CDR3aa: ASSGDLQTQY
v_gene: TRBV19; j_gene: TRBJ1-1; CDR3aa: ASSIMTESYPNTEAF
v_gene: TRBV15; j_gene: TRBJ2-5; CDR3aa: ATSRDSTDIQETQY
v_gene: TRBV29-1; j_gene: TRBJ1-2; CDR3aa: SVDDYT
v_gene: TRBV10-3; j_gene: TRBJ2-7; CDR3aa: AISESDSISEQY
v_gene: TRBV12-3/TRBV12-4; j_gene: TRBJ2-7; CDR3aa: ASSLTRDTYEQY
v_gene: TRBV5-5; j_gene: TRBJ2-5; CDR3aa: ASSVAGQPMSEAQY
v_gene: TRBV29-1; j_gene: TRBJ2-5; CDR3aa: SVAASGGQETQY
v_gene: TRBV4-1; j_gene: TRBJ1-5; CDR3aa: ASSQVGVSQPQH
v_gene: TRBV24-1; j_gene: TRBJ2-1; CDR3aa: ATSSSSYNEQF
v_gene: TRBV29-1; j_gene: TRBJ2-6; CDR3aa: SATQVQGLSGANVLT
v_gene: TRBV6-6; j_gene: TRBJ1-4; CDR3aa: ASSYDRQTNEKLF
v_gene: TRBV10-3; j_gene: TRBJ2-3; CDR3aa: AIRGGNTDTQY
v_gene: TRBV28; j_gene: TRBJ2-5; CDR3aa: ASSLPGRAAETQY
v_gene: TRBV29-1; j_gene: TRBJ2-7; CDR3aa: SVERDRGHPYEQY
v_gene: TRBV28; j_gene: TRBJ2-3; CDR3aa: ASSPSGTTSTDTQY
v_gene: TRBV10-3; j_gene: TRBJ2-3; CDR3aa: AIGIADTQY
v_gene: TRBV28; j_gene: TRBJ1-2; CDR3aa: ATSRTVKYGYT
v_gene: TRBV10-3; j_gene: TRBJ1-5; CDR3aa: AISGSGIGNQPQH
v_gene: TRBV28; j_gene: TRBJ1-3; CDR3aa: ASSPGLSVSGNTIY
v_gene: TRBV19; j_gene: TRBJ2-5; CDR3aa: ASSSTPNQETQY
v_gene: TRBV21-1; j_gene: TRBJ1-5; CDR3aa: ASSKALDRGRNQPQH
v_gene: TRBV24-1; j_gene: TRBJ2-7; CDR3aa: ATSAPGTDGGEQY
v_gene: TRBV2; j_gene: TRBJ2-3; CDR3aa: ASREGIKTGMTDTQY
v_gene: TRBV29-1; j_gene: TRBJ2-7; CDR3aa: SVEGGRYEQY
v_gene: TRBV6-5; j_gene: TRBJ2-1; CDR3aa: ASSYSSGRAHNEQF
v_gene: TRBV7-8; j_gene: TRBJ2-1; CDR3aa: ASSLFSRGAGTEQF
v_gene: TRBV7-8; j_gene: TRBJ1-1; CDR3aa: ASSFSKNTEAF